The T cell receptor (beta chain) described here comes from a study of vaccination and CD4 T cells after COVID-19. In the study overall: Six males and four females constituted the convalescent cohort, two of whom were Hispanic.

General study findings and limits: It was found that, in convalescent patients, 304 of 307 vaccine-specific clones were spike mono-reactive.

This clonotype was seen only a few times. Its antigen is currently unknown. Oncomine TCR Beta short-read sequencing was applied to DNA from cultured CD4+ T cells. MiXCR was run by TCRdb on the PCR reads, yielding one entry per CDR3 protein. The top ten hold roughly 27% of the sample, which has about 12,000 distinct CDR3 sequences, about four fifths seen once. The treatment here: roughly 11-day PBMC culture with coronavirus spike peptide pools or control peptides (ViraFEST assay). Antigen-specific T cell expansion with peptide pools preceded TCR sequencing in the ViraFEST approach. Material: CD4+ T cells from blood, cultured in vitro. The TCR originated in a human donor who had recovered from COVID-19.

The CDR3 region is CSAQGHSNQPQHF. CDR3 DNA sequence: TGCAGTGCGCAAGGACATAGCAATCAGCCCCAGCATTTT. The gene calls are TRBV20-1 and TRBJ1-5, with D perhaps matching TRBD1 (5 bases). V shed 6 bases and J shed 0 bases, with 9 bases lying between them. Germline V gene sequence: CDR1 DFQATT, CDR2 SNEGSKA (reference sequence). The CDR3 extends over 13 amino acids.